The T cell receptor (beta chain) described here comes from a study of T-cell memory formation after mild COVID-19 (dated by TCRdb to the early 2020s). Looking at the study overall: TCR sequence clusters from the two donors were largely donor specific. Two young, previously healthy adult volunteers made up the cohort, one male and one female. In a couple of donors, T-cell clones that expanded and contracted after mild COVID-19 were followed by sequencing TCRalpha and TCRbeta repertoires longitudinally. Results the study describes overall, beyond this receptor: Contracting CD4+ clones appeared mostly in the CM and EM memory subsets, whereas CD8+ clones were enriched in EMRA. The study included only a couple of mild cases, and larger cohorts that include severe cases with pre-infection samples were judged to be necessary. SARS-CoV-2 specificity was not confirmed for the second-wave clones peaking on day 37. The detection of some responding clones in pre-infection memory suggests that pre-existing cross-reactive memory T cells joined the SARS-CoV-2 response. From day 15 to 85, contracting clones showed balanced CD4/CD8 phenotypes, whereas a second wave of clones that expanded from day 15 to 37 leaned towards CD4+.

This clonotype has only a few counts. It lacks a known antigen. One base away there is no much larger clone; base qualities are not given. The listed sequencing device is Illumina NovaSeq 6000. TCRalpha and TCRbeta cDNA libraries were constructed by 5'RACE with constant-segment primers, with sample barcodes and unique molecular identifiers being introduced. Trizol reagent was used to extract RNA from every sample. Libraries were amplified in two PCR steps, with a second sample barcode and Illumina TruSeq adapters added in the second step. Sequencing of libraries was performed on an Illumina NovaSeq with 2 x 150 bp paired-end reads. From the authors' description of their analysis: The reads were demultiplexed and collapsed into UMI-guided consensus sequences using migec v1.2.7. With mixcr v2.1.11, UMI consensuses were aligned to TRA and TRB V and J templates and assembled into clonotypes. A clonotype was counted as expanded or contracted only if both edgeR and NoisET called the change significant, with noise models trained on biological replicates. For edgeR calls, the thresholds were a false discovery rate-adjusted p below 0.01 and a log2 fold-change of 1. As an exploratory analysis of dynamics, max-normalized trajectories of the 1000 most abundant clonotypes were examined with PCA combined with hierarchical clustering. The CD4 or CD8 phenotype of responding clones was assigned using the separately sequenced CD4+ and CD8+ repertoires. Starting from the raw public reads, TCRdb applied fastp trimming at Q25, assembled clones with MiXCR and retained in-frame beta chains. Under each unique CDR3 protein, matching rows form one entry showing the most common genes and DNA. None of the V and J calls come from the authors' own analysis; TCRdb made them. The sample yields fewer than 500,000 distinct CDR3 sequences; roughly 25% were counted once. Approximately 12% of the sample lies in the top ten.

Its CDR3 holds 13 amino acids, cysteine through phenylalanine. Only the CDR3 DNA stays, 39 bases, in frame from base 1. The V and J ends are trimmed by 4 bases and 0 bases, leaving 4 bases between them. Ficoll-Paque density gradient centrifugation was the method used to isolate PBMCs. The sequence came from an adult woman who had mild COVID-19 (a few samples of this study predate the infection). The sample titles of this study are shuffled in the database, so cell type and time point are left out; the donor was told from shared clones. The chain was built from TRBV12-3 or TRBV12-4 and TRBJ1-3; no confident D gene assignment can be made. The source material was PBMCs or a T cell subset sorted from them (not recorded which). The encoded CDR3 is CASSWGSGNTIYF. The DNA reads as follows: TGTGCCAGCAGTTGGGGCTCTGGAAACACCATATATTTT.